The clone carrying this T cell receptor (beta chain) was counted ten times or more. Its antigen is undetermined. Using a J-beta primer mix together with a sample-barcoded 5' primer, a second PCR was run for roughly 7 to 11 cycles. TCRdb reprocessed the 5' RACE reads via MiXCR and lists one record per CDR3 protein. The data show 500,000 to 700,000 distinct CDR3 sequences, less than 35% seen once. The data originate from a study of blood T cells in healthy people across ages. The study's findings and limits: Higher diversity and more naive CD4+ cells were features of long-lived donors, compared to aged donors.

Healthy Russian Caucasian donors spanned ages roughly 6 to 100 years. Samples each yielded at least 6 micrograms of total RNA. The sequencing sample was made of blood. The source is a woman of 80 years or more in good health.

CDR3 coding DNA: TGTGCCAGCAGTGCCCGGACAGGGGTTAGTGAGCAGTTCTTC. This translates into CASSARTGVSEQFF. The V gene is TRBV6-1, the J gene TRBJ2-1; 9 nucleotides line up with TRBD1. CDR1 is MNHNS, CDR2 SASEGT, per germline. Trimming removed 4 bases from V and 9 bases from J; junction bases left unmatched: 7. This CDR3 has 14 residues.